The T cell receptor beta chain under discussion was sequenced for a study of technical replicates of blood from a handful of donors. The repertoire was sequenced with immunoSEQ multiplex PCR; TCRdb's copy has only in-frame clones and lacks some. The data contain 11,000 or so clones, 90% to 95% of them seen just once; the ten biggest clones take up roughly 7.2%. This clone was seen only once. Germline V gene lookup returns CDR1 SGDLS and CDR2 YYNGEE. The V gene end was trimmed by 0 bases and the J gene end by 5 bases; junction bases not matched to a gene: 5. The CDR3 consists of 16 residues. The sample comprised PBMCs. The receptor was isolated from a human donor in good health. The rearrangement links TRBV9 to TRBJ1-1, with TRBD1 matching over 12 bases. The CDR3 is CASSVAKGQGATEAFF. The DNA for the CDR3 is TGTGCCAGCAGCGTAGCTAAGGGACAGGGGGCGACTGAAGCTTTCTTT.